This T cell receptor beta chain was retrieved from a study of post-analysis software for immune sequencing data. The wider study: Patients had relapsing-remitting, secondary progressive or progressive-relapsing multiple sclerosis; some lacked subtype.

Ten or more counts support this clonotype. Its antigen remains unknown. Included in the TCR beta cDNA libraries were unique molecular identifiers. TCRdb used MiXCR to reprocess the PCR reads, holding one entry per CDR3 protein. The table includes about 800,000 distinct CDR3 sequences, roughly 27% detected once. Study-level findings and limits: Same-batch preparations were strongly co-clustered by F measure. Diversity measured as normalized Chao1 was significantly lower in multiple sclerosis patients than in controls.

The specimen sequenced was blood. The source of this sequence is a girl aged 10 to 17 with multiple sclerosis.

This CDR3 reads CSVEALAGERTDTQYF. For the CDR3, the DNA is TGCAGCGTTGAGGCCCTAGCGGGAGAGCGAACAGATACGCAGTATTTT. This chain connects TRBV29-1 to TRBJ2-3; 10 positions agree with TRBD2. V trimming: 3 bases; J trimming: 3 bases; junction bases outside the gene matches: 9. CDR3 length: 16 residues. From germline, CDR1 is SQVTM and CDR2 ANQGSEA.